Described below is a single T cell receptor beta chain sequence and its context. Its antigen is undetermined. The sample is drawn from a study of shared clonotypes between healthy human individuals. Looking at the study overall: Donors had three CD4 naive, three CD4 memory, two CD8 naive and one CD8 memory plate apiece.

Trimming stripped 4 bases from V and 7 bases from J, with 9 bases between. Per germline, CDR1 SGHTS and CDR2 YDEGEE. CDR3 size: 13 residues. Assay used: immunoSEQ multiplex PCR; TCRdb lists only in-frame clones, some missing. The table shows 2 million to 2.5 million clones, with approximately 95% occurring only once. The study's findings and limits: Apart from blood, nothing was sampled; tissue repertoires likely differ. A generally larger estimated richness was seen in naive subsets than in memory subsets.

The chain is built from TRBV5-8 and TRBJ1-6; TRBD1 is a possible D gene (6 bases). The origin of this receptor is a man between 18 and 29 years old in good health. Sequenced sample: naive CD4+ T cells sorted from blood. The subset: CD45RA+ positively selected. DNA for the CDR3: TGTGCCAGCAGCCACGACAGGAATTCACCCCTCCACTTT. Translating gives CASSHDRNSPLHF.